The T cell receptor (beta chain) described here comes from a study of PD-1 blockade in classical Hodgkin lymphoma (dated by TCRdb to 2019 to 2021). At the level of the whole study: Nivolumab dosing was 3 mg/kg intravenously every 2 weeks, continuing until either disease progression or unacceptable toxicity. The study used CyTOF and TCR beta sequencing to define a peripheral blood immune signature of response to PD-1 blockade in classical Hodgkin lymphoma.

The research as a whole found: Baseline TCR diversity was reported to be lower in newly diagnosed patients than in healthy donors, and even lower in relapsed/refractory patients. CD4+ but not CD8+ TCR diversity rose significantly by C4D1 (p=0.0027 vs p=0.16), most apparent in complete responders (p=0.02). Trial patients with a complete response had baseline diversity similar to that of newly diagnosed patients, while partial responders and progressors had significantly lower diversity. Only a single clinical trial cohort was studied, and what caused the repertoire differences, possibly disease activity or prior therapy, remained undefined. Patients starting nivolumab less than 1 year after ASCT had lower diversity and were excluded from later analyses to avoid confounding by immune reconstitution.

In regard to this clone: The clone's antigen remains unknown. No qualities accompany the bases; no much larger clone lies one base away.

The time point label, as the study defines it: cycle 1 day 1 (C1D1), immediately before nivolumab initiation. Every trial patient had relapsed after autologous stem cell transplantation, and cohorts A, B and C differed in prior brentuximab vedotin exposure. A total of 50 to 70 patients with relapsed/refractory classical Hodgkin lymphoma made up the trial cohort, and each patient's best overall response was complete response, partial response or progressive disease. Trial patients were treated with single-agent nivolumab in the multi-cohort phase II CheckMate 205 trial. An independent review committee assessed best overall response by applying the 2007 International Working Group response criteria. Trial PBMCs were collected immediately before nivolumab initiation (C1D1) and during therapy at cycle 2 day 1 and cycle 4 day 1. Peripheral blood was collected in 8 mL Vacutainer Cell Preparation Tubes, from which PBMCs were isolated by centrifugation and then cryopreserved.

The Qiagen DNeasy kit was used to extract genomic DNA from unsorted PBMCs and from the negatively selected CD4+ and CD8+ fractions. TCR beta CDR3 regions were amplified by immunoSEQ multiplex PCR using primers annealing to V and J segments. Amplification bias was minimized using a synthetic immune receptor repertoire, and residual bias was removed computationally after sequencing. The original pipeline was this. Repertoire diversity was quantified as the Shannon entropy index using custom Python scripts. Unsorted, CD4+ and CD8+ repertoires were examined separately, except in combined analyses, for which CD4+ and CD8+ sequences were merged in silico. Clonal expansion was defined as a frequency increase of at least 2-fold after treatment compared with C1D1, and clones undetected at baseline were assigned a pseudocount of 0.5. Singleton clones were defined as clones with 0 or 1 copy at C1D1, and non-singleton clones were defined as clones with 2 or more copies. By matching protein sequences in sorted samples from the same patient, clones expanded in unsorted samples were annotated as CD4+, CD8+ or unknown. Wilcoxon tests were applied to paired samples to test diversity changes from C1D1 to C4D1. This is the immuneACCESS table as TCRdb keeps it, with only in-frame sequences that have V and J called. A part of the clones is gone; compared with another copy, unresolved V genes explain less than half, and the rest is unexplained. Clone size and the V and J calls come from that table; the DNA yielded D and trimming. The sample records 45,000 to 55,000 clones, 65% to 85% of which are singletons. The ten largest account for 15% to 20% of the sample.

There are 16 amino acids in the CDR3, from cysteine to phenylalanine inclusive. Just the 48-base CDR3 DNA is kept, in frame starting at base 1. The germline V gene yields ENHRY for CDR1 and SYGVKD for CDR2. The V end gives up 4 bases and the J end 1 base, leaving 6 bases in the junction not matched to a gene. The source material was peripheral blood mononuclear cells (PBMCs), sampled at baseline. The chain is made from TRBV10-3 and TRBJ2-5, with 10 central nucleotides matching TRBD2. This sequence was found in a human donor with classical Hodgkin lymphoma. The CDR3 has the sequence CAISALAGDLQETQYF. Read as DNA, the sequence is TGTGCCATCAGTGCCCTAGCGGGGGACCTCCAAGAGACCCAGTACTTC.